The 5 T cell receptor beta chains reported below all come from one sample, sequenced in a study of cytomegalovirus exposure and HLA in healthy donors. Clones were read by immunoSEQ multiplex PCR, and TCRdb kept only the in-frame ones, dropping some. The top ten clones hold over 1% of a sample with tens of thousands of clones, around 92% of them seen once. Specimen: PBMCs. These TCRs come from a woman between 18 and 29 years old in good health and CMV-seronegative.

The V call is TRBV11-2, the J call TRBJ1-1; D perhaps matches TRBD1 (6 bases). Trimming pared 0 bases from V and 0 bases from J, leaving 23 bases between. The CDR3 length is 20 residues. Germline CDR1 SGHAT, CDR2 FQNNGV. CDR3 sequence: CASSLDRGGYTPGMNTEAFF. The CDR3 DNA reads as TGTGCCAGCAGCTTAGATCGCGGGGGCTACACCCCGGGAATGAACACTGAAGCTTTCTTT.

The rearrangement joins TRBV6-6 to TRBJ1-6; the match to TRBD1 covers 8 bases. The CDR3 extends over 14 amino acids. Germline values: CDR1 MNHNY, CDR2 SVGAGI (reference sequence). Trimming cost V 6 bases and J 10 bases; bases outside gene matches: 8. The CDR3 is CASSSGQGASPLHF. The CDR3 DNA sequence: TGTGCCAGCAGCTCCGGACAGGGCGCCTCACCCCTCCACTTT.

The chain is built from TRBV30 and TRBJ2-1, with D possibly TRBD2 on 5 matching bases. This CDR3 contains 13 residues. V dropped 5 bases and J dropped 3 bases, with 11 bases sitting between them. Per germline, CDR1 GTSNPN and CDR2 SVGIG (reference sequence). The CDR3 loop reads CAWSASSYNEQFF. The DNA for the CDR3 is TGTGCCTGGTCGGCTAGCAGCTACAATGAGCAGTTCTTC.

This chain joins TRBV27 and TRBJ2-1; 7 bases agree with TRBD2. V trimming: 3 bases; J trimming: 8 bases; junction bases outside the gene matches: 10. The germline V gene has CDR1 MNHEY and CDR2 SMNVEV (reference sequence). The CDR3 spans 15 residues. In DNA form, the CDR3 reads TGTGCCAGCAGTTTCCGGACTAGAACGTTCGATGAGCAGTTCTTC. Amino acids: CASSFRTRTFDEQFF.

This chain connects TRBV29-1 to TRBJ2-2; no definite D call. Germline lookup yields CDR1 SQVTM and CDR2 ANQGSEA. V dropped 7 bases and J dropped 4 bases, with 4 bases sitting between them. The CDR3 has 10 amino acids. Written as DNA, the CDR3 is TGCAGCGCCCTCACCGGGGAGCTGTTTTTT. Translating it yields CSALTGELFF.